The 5 T cell receptor beta chains in this list originate from one sample, sequenced in a study of prognosis after radiotherapy for stage I lung cancer. Two-round multiplex PCR, the amplification method, yielded TCR beta CDR3 from genomic DNA. The first PCR round targeted every TRBV and TRBJ gene with specific primers. TCRdb called the multiplex PCR reads again in MiXCR, with one record for every CDR3 protein. The data show 25,000 to 35,000 distinct CDR3 sequences, 46% seen once. The source material was PBMCs, sampled before or after stereotactic body radiation therapy (not recorded which). The source of these receptors is a donor over 45 with non-small cell lung cancer.

This clonotype was counted ten times or more. This chain uses TRBV28 with TRBJ1-2, with a weak D call TRBD1 (5 bases). Germline CDR1 MDHEN, CDR2 SYDVKM. V was clipped by 6 bases and J by 1 base, with 12 bases between them. The CDR3 has 14 amino acids. CDR3 nucleotides: TGTGCCAGCAGCCCCGGGAGGGGTAACTATGGCTACACCTTC. This encodes CASSPGRGNYGYTF.

The genes are TRBV5-1 and TRBJ1-2; D unresolved. CDR3 size: 15 residues. V lost 4 bases, J lost 6 bases, and 19 bases lay in between. Germline CDR1 is SGHRS and CDR2 is YFSETQ. Here the CDR3 DNA reads TGCGCCAGCAGCCCTGGACTGGGCTATGAAGATGGCTACACCTTC. This encodes CASSPGLGYEDGYTF.

The chain employs TRBV30 and TRBJ1-5; D is possibly TRBD1 (6 bases). Germline CDR1 GTSNPN, CDR2 SVGIG (reference sequence). V lost 2 bases, J lost 1 base, and 9 bases lay in between. This CDR3 is 14 amino acids long. The CDR3 nucleotides are TGTGCCTGGAGTAGGGACATAAGCAATCAGCCCCAGCATTTT. This encodes CAWSRDISNQPQHF. The full variable domain, its missing parts supplied by reference TRBV30 and TRBJ1-5, is SQTIHQWPATLVQPVGSPLSLECTVEGTSNPNLYWYRQAAGRGLQLLFYSVGIGQISSEVPQNLSASRPQDRQFILSSKKLLLSDSGFYLCAWSRDISNQPQHFGDGTRLSIL.

Comment on this clonotype: One base away lies a much larger clone, so this may be a sequencing read error. This sequence joins TRBV4-1 and TRBJ2-5; perhaps TRBD2 as D (6 bases). The CDR3 is made up of 14 amino acids. Germline V CDR1 and CDR2: MGHRA, YSYEKL. CDR3 region: CASSQADYLENQYF. The CDR3 DNA is TGCGCCAGCAGCCAAGCGGACTATTTGGAGAACCAGTACTTC.

A note on this clonotype: One base away lies a much larger clone, so this may be a sequencing read error. The chain employs TRBV7-9 and TRBJ2-3, with 14 positions matching TRBD2. CDR3 length: 21 residues. Germline-derived CDR1 and CDR2 are SEHNR and FQNEAQ (reference sequence). CDR3 residues: CASSSPGGTAAGTSGRDTHYF. DNA for the CDR3: TGTGCCAGCAGCTCGCCCGGAGGGACAGCTGCCGGGACTAGCGGGAGAGATACGCATTATTTT.